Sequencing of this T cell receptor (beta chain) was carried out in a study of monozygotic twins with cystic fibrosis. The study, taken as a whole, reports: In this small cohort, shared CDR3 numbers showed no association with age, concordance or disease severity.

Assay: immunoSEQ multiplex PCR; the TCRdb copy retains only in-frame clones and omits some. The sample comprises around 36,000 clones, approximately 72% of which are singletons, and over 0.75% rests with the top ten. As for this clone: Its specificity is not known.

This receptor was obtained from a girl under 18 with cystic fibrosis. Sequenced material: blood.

Written as DNA, the CDR3 is TGCGCCAGCAGCCAAGGGCTCCCTAGCGGGAGTAGCACCGGGGAGCTGTTTTTT. Its translation is CASSQGLPSGSSTGELFF. The V gene is TRBV4-1, the J gene TRBJ2-2; 10 positions agree with TRBD2. Germline CDR1 reads MGHRA; CDR2 reads YSYEKL. Losses at the gene ends were 1 base for V and 4 bases for J; bases not matched to a gene: 9. This CDR3 is 18 amino acids long.